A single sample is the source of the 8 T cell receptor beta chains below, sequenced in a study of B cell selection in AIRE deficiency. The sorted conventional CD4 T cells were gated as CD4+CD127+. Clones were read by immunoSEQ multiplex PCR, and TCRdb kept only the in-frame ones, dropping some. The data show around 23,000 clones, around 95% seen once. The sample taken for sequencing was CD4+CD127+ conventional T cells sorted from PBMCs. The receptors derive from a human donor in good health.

The DNA of the CDR3 is TGTGCCAGCAGCAATAGCGGGGGGGGAGAGACCCAGTACTTC. It yields the protein CASSNSGGGETQYF. The chain uses TRBV7-8 and TRBJ2-5; 11 nucleotides line up with TRBD2. CDR3 length equals 14 residues. Germline trimming cut 5 bases from V and 4 bases from J; bases unmatched to any gene: 3. Per germline, CDR1 SGHVS and CDR2 FQNEAQ.

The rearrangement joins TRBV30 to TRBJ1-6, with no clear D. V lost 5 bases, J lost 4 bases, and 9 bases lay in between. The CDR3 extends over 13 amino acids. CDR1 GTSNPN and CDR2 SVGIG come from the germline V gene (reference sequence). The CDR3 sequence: CAWGPVYNSPLHF. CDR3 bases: TGTGCCTGGGGGCCAGTGTATAATTCACCCCTCCACTTT. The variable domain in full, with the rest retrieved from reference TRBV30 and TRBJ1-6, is SQTIHQWPATLVQPVGSPLSLECTVEGTSNPNLYWYRQAAGRGLQLLFYSVGIGQISSEVPQNLSASRPQDRQFILSSKKLLLSDSGFYLCAWGPVYNSPLHFGNGTRLTVT.

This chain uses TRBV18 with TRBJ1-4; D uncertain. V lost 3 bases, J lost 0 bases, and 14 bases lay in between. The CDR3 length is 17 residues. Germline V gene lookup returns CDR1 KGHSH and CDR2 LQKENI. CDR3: CASSPLATDPTNEKLFF. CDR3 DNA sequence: TGTGCCAGCTCACCCCTCGCTACAGACCCAACTAATGAAAAACTGTTTTTT. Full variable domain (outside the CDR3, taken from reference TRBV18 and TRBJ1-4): NAGVMQNPRHLVRRRGQEARLRCSPMKGHSHVYWYRQLPEEGLKFMVYLQKENIIDESGMPKERFSAEFPKEGPSILRIQQVVRGDSAAYFCASSPLATDPTNEKLFFGSGTQLSVL.

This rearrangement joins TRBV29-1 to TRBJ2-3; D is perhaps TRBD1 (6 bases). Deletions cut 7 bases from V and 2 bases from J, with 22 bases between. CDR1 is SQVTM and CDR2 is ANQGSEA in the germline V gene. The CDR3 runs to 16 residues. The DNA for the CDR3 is TGCAGCGCCTTTGTCGGACAGACTTATAACACAGATACGCAGTATTTT. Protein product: CSAFVGQTYNTDTQYF.

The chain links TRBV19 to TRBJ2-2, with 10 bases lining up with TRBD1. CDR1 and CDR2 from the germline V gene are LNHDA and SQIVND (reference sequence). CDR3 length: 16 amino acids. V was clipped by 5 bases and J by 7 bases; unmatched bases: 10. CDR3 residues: CASSSRGTGDFGELFF. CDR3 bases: TGTGCCAGTAGTTCTCGGGGGACAGGGGATTTCGGGGAGCTGTTTTTT.

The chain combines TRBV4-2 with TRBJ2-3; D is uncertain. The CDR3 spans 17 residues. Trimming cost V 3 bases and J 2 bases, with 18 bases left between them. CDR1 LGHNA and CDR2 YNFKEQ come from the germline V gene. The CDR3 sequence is CASSQNSRPLNTDTQYF. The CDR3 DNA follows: TGTGCCAGCAGCCAGAACAGTCGGCCCCTAAACACAGATACGCAGTATTTT.

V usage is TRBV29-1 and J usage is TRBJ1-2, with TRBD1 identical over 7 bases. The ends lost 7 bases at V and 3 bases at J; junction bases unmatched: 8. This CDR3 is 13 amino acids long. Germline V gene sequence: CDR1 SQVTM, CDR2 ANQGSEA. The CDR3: CSAAGTEDYGYTF. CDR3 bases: TGCAGCGCCGCCGGGACAGAAGACTATGGCTACACCTTC.

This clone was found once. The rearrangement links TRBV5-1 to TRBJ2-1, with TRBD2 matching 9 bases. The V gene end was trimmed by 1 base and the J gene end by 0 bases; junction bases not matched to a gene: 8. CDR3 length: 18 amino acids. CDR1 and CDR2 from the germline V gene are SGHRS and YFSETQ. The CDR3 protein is CASSLRIAGASSYNEQFF. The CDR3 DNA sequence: TGCGCCAGCAGCTTGAGAATAGCGGGGGCGAGCTCCTACAATGAGCAGTTCTTC.